This TCR beta chain was profiled in a study of T cell repertoires in cytomegalovirus infection. Findings and limits, study-wide: The study identified carriers of CMV plus the relevant HLA from cumulative public TCR beta family frequency. CMV-specific TCR beta clonotypes restricted by HLA-C were the ones dominating the ex vivo response.

V shed 7 bases and J shed 0 bases, with 17 bases lying between them. This CDR3 region has 16 residues. Germline V gene lookup returns CDR1 SEHNR and CDR2 FQNEAQ (reference sequence). Comment on this clonotype: The antigen is undetermined.

TCRdb reanalysed the reads using MiXCR and keeps one entry per CDR3 protein. Here the sample spans around 450,000 distinct CDR3 sequences, 30% to 40% being singletons. The specimen sequenced was PBMCs. The chain recombines TRBV7-9 with TRBJ2-3; D may be TRBD2 (7 bases). The origin of this receptor is a human donor in good health (CMV status not recorded). Some clones in this sample may be carry-over from other donors' samples. The chain's CDR3 is CASTLGAGASTDTQYF. In DNA, the CDR3 is TGTGCCAGCACCCTTGGGGCGGGGGCTAGCACAGATACGCAGTATTTT.